The 23 T cell receptor beta chains presented below share a single source sample, sequenced in a study of CD4 T cells in relation to SARS-CoV-2 and coronaviruses. The method was immunoSEQ multiplex PCR; TCRdb's version includes in-frame clones alone and lacks a portion of them. The table includes roughly 30,000 clones, around three quarters detected once. CD4+ T cells from unexposed donors were obtained before the COVID-19 pandemic (2011-2018). Isolation of CD4+ T cells took place after nine to ten days in culture. No antigen is known for these receptors. The specimen sequenced was CD4+ T cells from PBMCs, cultured in vitro. The receptors originated from a human donor in good health.

This clone was recorded a few times. This chain links TRBV6-1 with TRBJ1-3; D gene uncertain. V shed 0 bases and J shed 0 bases, with 9 bases lying between them. From germline, CDR1 is MNHNS and CDR2 SASEGT. CDR3 length: 16 residues. The CDR3 here is CASSEALRSSGNTIYF. CDR3 nucleotide sequence: TGTGCCAGCAGTGAAGCGCTTCGGAGCTCTGGAAACACCATATATTTT.

The chain couples TRBV4-3 to TRBJ1-5, with a weak D call TRBD1 (6 bases). Germline lookup yields CDR1 LGHNA and CDR2 YSLEER. The ends were cut back, 4 bases at V and 4 bases at J, with 8 bases in the middle. The CDR3 has 13 amino acids. CDR3 region: CASSRDKNQPQHF. The DNA of the CDR3 is TGCGCCAGCAGCCGGGACAAGAATCAGCCCCAGCATTTT.

As DNA, the CDR3 is TGCGCCAGCAGTTTATGGGGACAGGTCTCCCGGGGCGGCTACACCTTC. This gives the protein CASSLWGQVSRGGYTF. The gene calls are TRBV10-2 and TRBJ1-2; 8 bases line up with TRBD1. CDR1 and CDR2 from the germline V gene are WSHSY and SAAADI. The length of the CDR3 is 16 residues. Germline trimming cut 5 bases from V and 8 bases from J; bases unmatched to any gene: 16.

This chain uses TRBV5-1 with TRBJ1-6; TRBD1 is a possible D gene (5 bases). Trimming left V 0 bases short and J 10 bases short, with 14 bases between. Germline V gives CDR1 SGHRS, CDR2 YFSETQ. The CDR3 sequence is 15 residues long. In DNA, the CDR3 is TGCGCCAGCAGCTTGGCCGGGGGGTTAGGATCACCCCTCCACTTT. It translates to CASSLAGGLGSPLHF.

The chain has TRBV19 and TRBJ2-1; tentatively, D is TRBD1 (5 bases). V dropped 7 bases and J dropped 2 bases, with 9 bases sitting between them. This CDR3 region has 13 residues. Germline V gene data show CDR1 as LNHDA and CDR2 as SQIVND (reference sequence). The CDR3 sequence: CASTSGPYNEQFF. CDR3 coding DNA: TGTGCCAGTACATCAGGGCCCTACAATGAGCAGTTCTTC.

The chain couples TRBV5-1 to TRBJ2-5; unclear D gene. The CDR3 is 13 residues long. The V gene lost 0 bases and the J gene lost 0 bases, with 3 bases spanning the gap. Germline CDR1 and CDR2: SGHRS and YFSETQ. The CDR3 reads CASSLGNQETQYF. CDR3 DNA sequence: TGCGCCAGCAGCTTGGGCAACCAAGAGACCCAGTACTTC.

The rearrangement uses TRBV2 and TRBJ2-5; D gene unclear. The CDR3 runs to 15 residues. V lost 2 bases and J 6 bases, leaving 16 bases between the germline ends. Germline loops: CDR1 SNHLY, CDR2 FYNNEI. For the CDR3, the DNA is TGTGCCAGCAGTGAAAACCCCAGGATAACTCAGACCCAGTACTTC. Amino acids: CASSENPRITQTQYF. The variable domain in full, completed from reference TRBV2 and TRBJ2-5, reads EPEVTQTPSHQVTQMGQEVILRCVPISNHLYFYWYRQILGQKVEFLVSFYNNEISEKSEIFDDQFSVERPDGSNFTLKIRSTKLEDSAMYFCASSENPRITQTQYFGPGTRLLVL.

The chain combines TRBV6-2 or TRBV6-3 with TRBJ2-1; the D gene is possibly TRBD2 (5 bases). The ends were cut back, 6 bases at V and 3 bases at J, with 15 bases in the middle. This CDR3 spans 15 amino acids. Germline CDR1 and CDR2: MNHEY and SVGEGT. The CDR3 protein is CASSLTRGGYNEQFF. The CDR3, as DNA: TGTGCCAGCAGCCTTACTAGAGGAGGCTACAATGAGCAGTTCTTC.

The chain has TRBV19 and TRBJ1-1; perhaps TRBD1 as D (6 bases). Trimming left V 5 bases short and J 1 base short, with 11 bases between. CDR1 is LNHDA, CDR2 SQIVND, per germline (reference sequence). The length of the CDR3 is 14 residues. CDR3 nucleotides: TGTGCCAGTAGTCGGATGGACAGGAACACTGAAGCTTTCTTT. It encodes CASSRMDRNTEAFF.

The J gene is TRBJ1-1, the V gene TRBV6-2 or TRBV6-3; 11 bases fit TRBD1. Germline trimming cut 5 bases from V and 7 bases from J; bases unmatched to any gene: 9. Looked up from germline, CDR1 is MNHEY and CDR2 is SVGEGT. This CDR3 spans 15 amino acids. In DNA, the CDR3 is TGTGCCAGCAGTAAACCCGGACAGGGGGCGGGTGAAGCTTTCTTT. Its translation is CASSKPGQGAGEAFF.

In this sample, this clone turned up once. The V call is TRBV5-6, the J call TRBJ2-3; 9 nucleotides line up with TRBD2. The germline gives CDR1 SGHDT, CDR2 YYEEEE. CDR3 length equals 16 residues. Unmatched junction bases numbered 6, after V lost 4 bases and J lost 0 bases. The CDR3 nucleotides read TGTGCCAGCAGCCCGCGACTAGCGGCTAGCACAGATACGCAGTATTTT. This sequence encodes CASSPRLAASTDTQYF.

The chain is built from TRBV5-1 and TRBJ1-6; TRBD1 matches at 9 bases. This CDR3 has 15 amino acids. Germline V gives CDR1 SGHRS, CDR2 YFSETQ. V was clipped by 0 bases and J by 8 bases; unmatched bases: 3. The CDR3 here is CASSLEGQGDSPLHF. For the CDR3, the DNA is TGCGCCAGCAGCTTGGAGGGACAGGGAGATTCACCCCTCCACTTT.

Details on this clone: This sample also contains other DNA sequences that code for the same CDR3. The gene calls are TRBV7-2 and TRBJ2-6; either TRBD1 or TRBD2 may supply D (6 bases each). CDR3 length equals 17 residues. Trimming took off 3 bases at V and 0 bases at J, with 12 bases between the two ends. Germline V gene data show CDR1 as SGHTA and CDR2 as FQGNSA. CDR3 residues: CASSLRGASSGANVLTF. Written as DNA, the CDR3 is TGTGCCAGCAGCTTGAGGGGGGCTAGCTCTGGGGCCAACGTCCTGACTTTC. Using reference TRBV7-2 and TRBJ2-6 for the parts outside the CDR3, the full variable domain is GAGVSQSPSNKVTEKGKDVELRCDPISGHTALYWYRQSLGQGLEFLIYFQGNSAPDKSGLPSDRFSAERTGGSVSTLTIQRTQQEDSAVYLCASSLRGASSGANVLTFGAGSRLTVL.

This chain connects TRBV19 to TRBJ2-1; TRBD2 matches at 9 bases. V shed 6 bases and J 7 bases; nucleotides not matched to a gene: 10. The CDR3 runs to 15 residues. Germline-derived CDR1 and CDR2 are LNHDA and SQIVND (reference sequence). CDR3 region: CASSDGGGGGNEQFF. Written as DNA, the CDR3 is TGTGCCAGTAGCGATGGCGGGGGGGGAGGGAATGAGCAGTTCTTC. The entire variable domain, with the rest obtained from reference TRBV19 and TRBJ2-1, is as follows: DGGITQSPKYLFRKEGQNVTLSCEQNLNHDAMYWYRQDPGQGLRLIYYSQIVNDFQKGDIAEGYSVSREKKESFPLTVTSAQKNPTAFYLCASSDGGGGGNEQFFGPGTRLTVL.

This chain joins TRBV2 and TRBJ2-7; D might be TRBD1 or TRBD2, each matching 5 bases. CDR1 is SNHLY, CDR2 FYNNEI, per germline. The CDR3 totals 14 residues. Trimming took off 1 base at V and 2 bases at J, with 9 bases between the two ends. Here the CDR3 DNA reads TGTGCCAGCAGTGAAGGGGACCTTACCTACGAGCAGTACTTC. Its protein product is CASSEGDLTYEQYF.

This clone was seen only a few times. The gene calls are TRBV2 and TRBJ1-1, with TRBD1 matching 9 bases. In germline, CDR1 is SNHLY, CDR2 FYNNEI. This CDR3 region has 15 residues. Germline trimming cut 6 bases from V and 4 bases from J; bases unmatched to any gene: 9. CDR3 amino acids: CASSGTGHVGTEAFF. CDR3 sequence (DNA): TGTGCCAGCAGCGGGACAGGGCATGTTGGCACTGAAGCTTTCTTT.

The J gene is TRBJ1-4, the V gene TRBV28, with D uncertain. The V end lost 2 bases, the J end lost 3 bases, and 10 bases lay between the germline ends. Looked up from germline, CDR1 is MDHEN and CDR2 is SYDVKM. The CDR3 runs to 15 residues. The CDR3 nucleotides are TGTGCCAGCAGTTTAGGGGTAGTAGCTAATGAAAAACTGTTTTTT. This sequence encodes CASSLGVVANEKLFF.

V is TRBV28 and J is TRBJ2-4, with 9 bases identical to TRBD1. Germline V gene sequence: CDR1 MDHEN, CDR2 SYDVKM. The CDR3 runs to 14 residues. V lost 3 bases and J lost 9; bases outside the gene matches: 6. The CDR3 reads CASSFRQGVVIQYF. CDR3 DNA sequence: TGTGCCAGCAGTTTCCGACAGGGGGTGGTCATTCAGTACTTC.

V and J are TRBV5-1 and TRBJ2-5; 10 bases are shared with TRBD2. The CDR3 spans 17 residues. With V trimmed by 2 bases and J by 4 bases, 11 bases remained unmatched. Germline-derived CDR1 and CDR2 are SGHRS and YFSETQ. CDR3 region: CASSLAAGGPEGETQYF. The CDR3 DNA is TGCGCCAGCAGCTTAGCAGCGGGAGGGCCAGAGGGAGAGACCCAGTACTTC.

In its sample, this clone was seen once. The chain joins TRBV6-2 or TRBV6-3 to TRBJ2-1; 12 bases are shared with TRBD2. The CDR3 consists of 15 residues. Losses at the gene ends were 6 bases for V and 2 bases for J; bases not matched to a gene: 2. Germline V gives CDR1 MNHEY, CDR2 SVGEGT. The CDR3 loop reads CASSWTSGTYNEQFF. The CDR3 nucleotides read TGTGCCAGCAGCTGGACTAGCGGGACCTACAATGAGCAGTTCTTC.

V is TRBV11-2 and J is TRBJ2-3; the match to TRBD2 covers 12 bases. J lost 6 bases, V lost 3 bases, and 4 bases had no gene match. The CDR3 contains 15 residues. Per the germline V gene, CDR1 is SGHAT and CDR2 is FQNNGV. CDR3 sequence reads: CASSLRLAGADTQYF. The CDR3 DNA reads as TGTGCCAGCAGCTTGCGACTAGCGGGGGCGGATACGCAGTATTTT. Full variable domain (remainder filled in from reference TRBV11-2 and TRBJ2-3): EAGVAQSPRYKIIEKRQSVAFWCNPISGHATLYWYQQILGQGPKLLIQFQNNGVVDDSQLPKDRFSAERLKGVDSTLKIQPAKLEDSAVYLCASSLRLAGADTQYFGPGTRLTVL.

A few counts support this clone. The V and J genes are TRBV7-2 and TRBJ1-5, with D hard to call. The CDR3 sequence is 12 residues long. Germline-derived CDR1 and CDR2 are SGHTA and FQGNSA. The germline V and J ends were trimmed by 6 bases and 4 bases, with 7 bases remaining between them. The CDR3 loop reads CASRYENQPQHF. The CDR3 nucleotides read TGTGCCAGCAGATACGAAAATCAGCCCCAGCATTTT.

The chain has TRBV20-1 and TRBJ2-3, with TRBD2 identical over 11 bases. V lost 3 bases to trimming and J lost 3 bases; unmatched junction nucleotides: 2. The CDR3 runs to 14 residues. The germline V gene has CDR1 DFQATT and CDR2 SNEGSKA (reference sequence). Here the CDR3 DNA reads TGCAGTGCTAGTGCTAGCGGGAGGACAGATACGCAGTATTTT. Translated, it gives CSASASGRTDTQYF.